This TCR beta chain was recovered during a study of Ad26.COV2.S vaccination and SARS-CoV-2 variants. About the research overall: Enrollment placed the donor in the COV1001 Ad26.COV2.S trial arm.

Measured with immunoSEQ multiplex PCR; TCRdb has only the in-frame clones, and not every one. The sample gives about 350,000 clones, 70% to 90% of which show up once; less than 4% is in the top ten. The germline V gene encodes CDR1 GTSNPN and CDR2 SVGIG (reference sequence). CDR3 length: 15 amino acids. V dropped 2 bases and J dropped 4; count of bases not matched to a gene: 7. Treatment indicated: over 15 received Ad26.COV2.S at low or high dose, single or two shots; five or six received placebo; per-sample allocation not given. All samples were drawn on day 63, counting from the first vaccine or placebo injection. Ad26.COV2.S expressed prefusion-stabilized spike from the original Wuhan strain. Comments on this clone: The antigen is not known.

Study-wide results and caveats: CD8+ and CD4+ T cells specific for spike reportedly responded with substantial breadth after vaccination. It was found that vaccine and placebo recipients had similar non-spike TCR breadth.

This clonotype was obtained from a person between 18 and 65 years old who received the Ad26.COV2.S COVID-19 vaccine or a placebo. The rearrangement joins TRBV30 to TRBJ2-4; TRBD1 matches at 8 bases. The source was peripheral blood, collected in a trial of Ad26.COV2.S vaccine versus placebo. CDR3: CAWSYQQGVKNIQYF. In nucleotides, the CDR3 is TGTGCCTGGAGTTACCAACAGGGGGTAAAAAACATTCAGTACTTC.